A single sample gave rise to the 17 T cell receptor beta chains below, sequenced in a study of cytomegalovirus exposure and HLA in healthy donors. The PCR had 60 Vbeta and 13 Jbeta primers. TCRdb's copy holds only in-frame clones and misses some; the assay was immunoSEQ multiplex PCR. This repertoire shows about 100,000 clones, 79% found once; its top ten account for 3.1%. Sequenced: PBMCs. These receptor sequences come from a woman aged 40 to 50 in good health and CMV-seronegative.

The chain recombines TRBV7-2 with TRBJ1-2; 11 bases align to TRBD1. CDR3 length: 14 residues. The J segment lost 5 bases and the V segment lost 7 bases, leaving 6 bases of the junction unmatched. The V gene's germline CDR1 is SGHTA and CDR2 FQGNSA. The CDR3 region is CASIVGQGAYGYTF. The DNA of the CDR3 is TGTGCCAGCATCGTTGGACAGGGGGCGTATGGCTACACCTTC.

The gene calls are TRBV2 and TRBJ1-2, with a tentative D call TRBD1 (5 bases). This CDR3 spans 13 amino acids. From germline, CDR1 is SNHLY and CDR2 FYNNEI. The germline V and J ends were trimmed by 1 base and 5 bases, with 8 bases remaining between them. CDR3 nucleotide sequence: TGTGCCAGCAGTGAAGAGGCAGGGTATGGCTACACCTTC. Its translation is CASSEEAGYGYTF.

The chain couples TRBV7-2 to TRBJ1-2; D may be TRBD1 (6 bases). This CDR3 has 14 residues. CDR1 SGHTA and CDR2 FQGNSA come from the germline V gene. The V end lost 1 base, the J end lost 1 base, and 7 bases lay between the germline ends. CDR3 DNA sequence: TGTGCCAGCAGCTTAGGGACAGATAACTATGGCTACACCTTC. It codes for CASSLGTDNYGYTF. Complete variable domain (other parts from reference TRBV7-2 and TRBJ1-2): GAGVSQSPSNKVTEKGKDVELRCDPISGHTALYWYRQSLGQGLEFLIYFQGNSAPDKSGLPSDRFSAERTGGSVSTLTIQRTQQEDSAVYLCASSLGTDNYGYTFGSGTRLTVV.

In the case of this clone: The identical CDR3 is also encoded by other nucleotide sequences in the sample. The chain recombines TRBV5-1 with TRBJ2-3; 8 bases align to TRBD2. The CDR3 totals 15 residues. V gave up 2 bases and J gave up 3 bases; unmatched junction bases: 5. Per germline, CDR1 SGHRS and CDR2 YFSETQ. CDR3 bases: TGCGCCAGCAGCTTCGGGCGGGGGGAGACAGATACGCAGTATTTT. It specifies CASSFGRGETDTQYF.

This clone appeared a single time. V and J are TRBV7-2 and TRBJ2-3; 15 positions match TRBD2. Per the germline V gene, CDR1 is SGHTA and CDR2 is FQGNSA. The length of the CDR3 is 17 residues. J was trimmed by 8 bases and V by 5 bases; bases with no gene match: 11. The CDR3 nucleotides are TGTGCCAGCAGCGTTCCCGGGACTAGCGGGGGGCGGGGTACGCAGTATTTT. This sequence encodes CASSVPGTSGGRGTQYF.

The chain recombines TRBV7-2 with TRBJ2-7; tentative D call: TRBD2 (8 bases). Trimming took 5 bases from V and 4 from J, leaving 18 bases between them. This CDR3 has 15 residues. Germline CDR1 SGHTA, CDR2 FQGNSA. Here the CDR3 DNA reads TGTGCCAGCAGCCCTCGACAGGGACTAGGGTACGAGCAGTACTTC. Its translation: CASSPRQGLGYEQYF.

V is TRBV30 and J is TRBJ2-1, with TRBD1 as a possible D gene (5 bases). CDR1 is GTSNPN and CDR2 is SVGIG in the germline V gene (reference sequence). The CDR3 loop spans 13 amino acids. V lost 4 bases to trimming and J lost 5 bases, with 12 bases between them. CDR3 residues: CAWNQGLHNEQFF. In DNA form, the CDR3 reads TGTGCCTGGAACCAGGGCTTACACAATGAGCAGTTCTTC.

This clone was seen more than once but under ten times. This chain uses TRBV4-2 with TRBJ2-2, with 11 bases aligning to TRBD2. In germline, CDR1 is LGHNA, CDR2 YNFKEQ. CDR3 size: 18 residues. Unmatched junction bases numbered 8, after V lost 5 bases and J lost 0 bases. The CDR3, as DNA: TGTGCCAGCAGCGCCTTAGCGGGAGGGCCCTCGAACACCGGGGAGCTGTTTTTT. It translates to CASSALAGGPSNTGELFF.

The CDR3 bases are TGTGCCACCAGCAGAGATAGGACAAGCCACACTGAAGCTTTCTTT. As protein: CATSRDRTSHTEAFF. The chain links TRBV15 to TRBJ1-1; possible D gene TRBD1, 5 bases. Trimming took 0 bases from V and 3 from J, leaving 11 bases between them. The CDR3 is 15 residues long. Germline lookup yields CDR1 LNHNV and CDR2 YYDKDF (reference sequence).

This chain joins TRBV28 and TRBJ2-5, with 15 bases fitting TRBD2. This CDR3 is 15 amino acids long. J was trimmed by 4 bases and V by 3 bases; bases with no gene match: 0. Germline V lookup: CDR1 MDHEN, CDR2 SYDVKM. Here the CDR3 reads CASSLGLAGGETQYF. CDR3 in DNA: TGTGCCAGCAGTTTGGGACTAGCGGGAGGAGAGACCCAGTACTTC.

V and J are TRBV30 and TRBJ1-5, with D possibly being TRBD1 (5 bases). The CDR3 is made up of 16 amino acids. V gave up 2 bases and J gave up 2 bases, with 16 bases separating them. Germline V lookup: CDR1 GTSNPN, CDR2 SVGIG (reference sequence). Here the CDR3 DNA reads TGTGCCTGGAGTATTTACGGGGGAAAGGGCAATCAGCCCCAGCATTTT. Residues: CAWSIYGGKGNQPQHF.

This CDR3 reads CATSRPGQGYGYTF. CDR3 DNA: TGTGCCACCAGCAGACCCGGTCAGGGCTATGGCTACACCTTC. V usage is TRBV15 and J usage is TRBJ1-2; possibly TRBD1 for D (5 bases). Germline CDR1 LNHNV, CDR2 YYDKDF (reference sequence). V shed 2 bases and J shed 4 bases, with 11 bases lying between them. The CDR3 is 14 residues long.

The chain carries TRBV5-6 and TRBJ2-2; 9 nucleotides align to TRBD1. CDR3 length equals 16 residues. Germline loops: CDR1 SGHDT, CDR2 YYEEEE. The V segment lost 3 bases and the J segment 0 bases; nucleotides outside the gene matches: 3. The CDR3 sequence: CASSWGTGTNTGELFF. CDR3 nucleotides: TGTGCCAGCAGCTGGGGGACAGGGACGAACACCGGGGAGCTGTTTTTT.

Notes on this clone: The sample carries other DNA sequences with the same CDR3. The chain combines TRBV5-6 with TRBJ2-7; D is possibly TRBD1 (6 bases). The germline CDR1 and CDR2 sequences are SGHDT and YYEEEE. The CDR3 contains 12 residues. V dropped 4 bases and J dropped 4 bases, with 9 bases sitting between them. The CDR3 loop is CASSPGDYEQYF. CDR3 coding DNA: TGTGCCAGCAGCCCAGGGGATTACGAGCAGTACTTC.

Turning to this clone: A read error may produce the germline difference seen at one junction end. Other nucleotide sequences in the sample specify the same CDR3. This chain joins TRBV27 and TRBJ2-7; TRBD2 might be the D (7 bases). CDR1 is MNHEY, CDR2 SMNVEV, per germline (reference sequence). CDR3 length: 15 residues. The CDR3 protein is CASSFGGGAGYEQYF. The CDR3 DNA is TGCGCCAGCAGTTTCGGCGGGGGCGCCGGCTACGAGCAGTACTTC.

V usage is TRBV30 and J usage is TRBJ2-5; 11 bases are a match to TRBD2. The CDR3 is 14 residues long. V shed 8 bases, J shed 6 bases, and the junction held 11 bases outside the gene matches. The germline gives CDR1 GTSNPN, CDR2 SVGIG (reference sequence). CDR3 in amino acids: CAGWGSGGGKTQYF. DNA for the CDR3: TGTGCCGGATGGGGTAGCGGGGGGGGGAAGACCCAGTACTTC.

The J gene is TRBJ2-2, the V gene TRBV6-5; D is unclear. V was shortened by 0 bases and J by 7 bases, with 12 bases between the two germline ends. The CDR3 runs to 15 residues. CDR1 and CDR2 (germline): MNHEY, SVGAGI. The DNA of the CDR3 is TGTGCCAGCAGTTACTCTATCCGCACGGGCGGGGAGCTGTTTTTT. It codes for CASSYSIRTGGELFF.